The 30 T cell receptor beta chains given below trace back to one sample, sequenced in a study of shared clonotypes between healthy human individuals. Method: immunoSEQ multiplex PCR; TCRdb's copy keeps in-frame clones and lacks some. The sample gives about 470,000 clones, 70% to 80% of which show up once; approximately 13% is in the top ten. The sample was PBMCs. Source of these receptors: a woman between 35 and 50 years old in good health. Some clones in this sample may be carry-over from other donors' samples.

The chain uses TRBV6-5 and TRBJ2-3; TRBD1 agrees at 7 bases. V dropped 6 bases and J dropped 6; count of bases not matched to a gene: 9. The CDR3 loop spans 14 amino acids. The V gene's germline CDR1 is MNHEY and CDR2 SVGAGI. The CDR3 loop reads CASRDGTVYDTQYF. CDR3 in DNA: TGTGCCAGCAGAGACGGGACAGTTTATGATACGCAGTATTTT.

The rearrangement uses TRBV9 and TRBJ2-7; perhaps TRBD2 as D (5 bases). V was clipped by 0 bases and J by 4 bases, with 11 bases between them. The CDR3 consists of 14 residues. Germline V lookup: CDR1 SGDLS, CDR2 YYNGEE. The CDR3 nucleotides read TGTGCCAGCAGCGTAGGGATTAGCGATTACGAGCAGTACTTC. Its translation is CASSVGISDYEQYF.

The rearrangement joins TRBV7-9 to TRBJ2-1; TRBD2 aligns across 11 bases. V lost 0 bases and J lost 6; bases outside the gene matches: 10. The CDR3 totals 18 residues. Per germline, CDR1 SEHNR and CDR2 FQNEAQ (reference sequence). CDR3 in DNA: TGTGCCAGCAGCTTAGCGCTGCAGCTAGCGGGAGGAATCAATGAGCAGTTCTTC. This gives the protein CASSLALQLAGGINEQFF.

This rearrangement joins TRBV18 to TRBJ2-7, with a weak D call TRBD2 (6 bases). The V end lost 3 bases, the J end lost 0 bases, and 12 bases lay between the germline ends. CDR1 is KGHSH, CDR2 LQKENI, per germline. The CDR3 spans 15 residues. Written as DNA, the CDR3 is TGTGCCAGCTCACCGGTAGCGGTTAGCTCCTACGAGCAGTACTTC. It translates to CASSPVAVSSYEQYF.

The gene calls are TRBV29-1 and TRBJ2-1; D ambiguous. Looked up from germline, CDR1 is SQVTM and CDR2 is ANQGSEA. The CDR3 consists of 14 residues. V was trimmed by 8 bases and J by 0 bases, leaving 14 bases between them. The CDR3 DNA reads TGCAGCATGATTACGGGTAGCTCCTACAATGAGCAGTTCTTC. This codes for CSMITGSSYNEQFF.

This rearrangement joins TRBV27 to TRBJ2-7; 12 nucleotides agree with TRBD1. This CDR3 contains 17 residues. The germline V gene encodes CDR1 MNHEY and CDR2 SMNVEV (reference sequence). The J segment lost 3 bases and the V segment lost 2 bases, leaving 8 bases of the junction unmatched. The CDR3 sequence: CASSLRGTGGNLYEQYF. The CDR3 DNA reads TGTGCCAGCAGTTTACGCGGGACAGGGGGCAACCTCTACGAGCAGTACTTC.

This rearrangement joins TRBV19 to TRBJ1-2, with 7 bases that match TRBD1. The CDR3 is 15 residues long. The junction had 12 bases not matched to a gene; V was cut back by 5 bases and J by 6 bases. Germline V CDR1 and CDR2: LNHDA, SQIVND (reference sequence). DNA for the CDR3: TGTGCCAGTAGTTTTGACAGGGAGAGGAGGAATGGCTACACCTTC. Its translation is CASSFDRERRNGYTF.

The chain recombines TRBV2 with TRBJ2-5, with a weak D call TRBD2 (5 bases). Germline CDR1 and CDR2: SNHLY and FYNNEI. This CDR3 spans 15 amino acids. The V end lost 6 bases, the J end lost 4 bases, and 18 bases lay between the germline ends. The CDR3 coding sequence is TGTGCCAGCAGCGCGATCCTACTAGACTCAGAGACCCAGTACTTC. It is translated as CASSAILLDSETQYF.

The V call is TRBV7-9, the J call TRBJ2-1, with 14 positions matching TRBD2. Germline lookup yields CDR1 SEHNR and CDR2 FQNEAQ (reference sequence). The CDR3 is 16 residues long. V shed 1 base, J shed 8 bases, and the junction held 4 bases outside the gene matches. CDR3 DNA sequence: TGTGCCAGCAGCTTAGGGACTAGCGGGAGGCTGGATGAGCAGTTCTTC. Translated: CASSLGTSGRLDEQFF.

The J gene is TRBJ2-1, the V gene TRBV18; weak D call: TRBD1 (5 bases). CDR3 length: 14 residues. V lost 2 bases, J lost 2 bases, and 7 bases lay in between. Germline V lookup: CDR1 KGHSH, CDR2 LQKENI. CDR3 DNA: TGTGCCAGCTCACCAGAGACAGCCTACAATGAGCAGTTCTTC. Translating it yields CASSPETAYNEQFF. Based on the CDR3 plus reference TRBV18 and TRBJ2-1, the full variable domain is NAGVMQNPRHLVRRRGQEARLRCSPMKGHSHVYWYRQLPEEGLKFMVYLQKENIIDESGMPKERFSAEFPKEGPSILRIQQVVRGDSAAYFCASSPETAYNEQFFGPGTRLTVL.

CDR3 nucleotide sequence: TGTGCCAGCAGCTTAGCACCGGGACAAATGAACACTGAAGCTTTCTTT. Encoded protein: CASSLAPGQMNTEAFF. This chain joins TRBV7-8 and TRBJ1-1, with D maybe TRBD1 (6 bases). V was clipped by 0 bases and J by 0 bases, with 11 bases between them. The CDR3 extends over 16 amino acids. CDR1 is SGHVS and CDR2 is FQNEAQ in the germline V gene.

The rearrangement links TRBV14 to TRBJ2-1; 10 positions agree with TRBD2. Germline V gene sequence: CDR1 SGHDN, CDR2 FVKESK. The CDR3 totals 18 residues. With 3 bases clipped from V and 1 base from J, the junction kept 9 bases outside the gene matches. The CDR3 sequence is CASSHRDTAGGSYNEQFF. The CDR3 nucleotides are TGTGCCAGCAGCCATAGGGACACAGCGGGAGGGTCCTACAATGAGCAGTTCTTC.

V is TRBV19 and J is TRBJ1-5; D may be TRBD1 (5 bases). Between the trimmed V and J ends, which lost 0 bases and 9 bases, there was a span of 12 bases. CDR1 is LNHDA and CDR2 is SQIVND in the germline V gene (reference sequence). This CDR3 comprises 14 residues. CDR3 loop: CASSIDPGYSPQHF. Here the CDR3 DNA reads TGTGCCAGTAGTATAGATCCAGGGTATTCGCCCCAGCATTTT.

The chain links TRBV29-1 to TRBJ2-5; D is possibly TRBD1 (6 bases). From germline, CDR1 is SQVTM and CDR2 ANQGSEA. Trimming pared 6 bases from V and 4 bases from J, leaving 12 bases between. This CDR3 has 12 amino acids. Written as DNA, the CDR3 is TGCAGCGTGGGTATCAGGGGAGAGACCCAGTACTTC. It encodes CSVGIRGETQYF.

This rearrangement joins TRBV18 to TRBJ2-3; D unclear. The germline V gene has CDR1 KGHSH and CDR2 LQKENI. This CDR3 has 13 residues. The germline V and J ends were trimmed by 6 bases and 3 bases, with 10 bases remaining between them. CDR3 region: CASSPSQTDTQYF. The CDR3 nucleotides read TGTGCCAGCTCGCCATCTCAGACAGATACGCAGTATTTT.

The chain is built from TRBV5-1 and TRBJ2-2, with unresolved D. V was cut by 1 base and J by 0 bases, with 10 bases left in between. This CDR3 has 16 amino acids. Per the germline V gene, CDR1 is SGHRS and CDR2 is YFSETQ. This chain's CDR3 is CASSLFSGPNTGELFF. The CDR3, as DNA: TGCGCCAGCAGCTTGTTCTCAGGACCGAACACCGGGGAGCTGTTTTTT.

This clone occurred once. The V call is TRBV2, the J call TRBJ2-3; D uncertain. V shed 1 base and J shed 3 bases, with 11 bases lying between them. Germline CDR1 SNHLY, CDR2 FYNNEI. The CDR3 has 15 residues. The CDR3 loop is CASSEEARVTDTQYF. The CDR3 nucleotides are TGTGCCAGCAGTGAAGAAGCTAGAGTAACAGATACGCAGTATTTT.

V and J are TRBV4-1 and TRBJ2-7, with D maybe TRBD2 (6 bases). Trimming took off 0 bases at V and 1 base at J, with 16 bases between the two ends. The CDR3 spans 17 residues. Germline V CDR1 and CDR2: MGHRA, YSYEKL. CDR3 coding DNA: TGCGCCAGCAGCCAAGAGATTTGGCTAGCGAGATCCTACGAGCAGTACTTC. The encoded protein is CASSQEIWLARSYEQYF.

This chain joins TRBV5-1 and TRBJ2-3, with a tentative D call TRBD2 (5 bases). The germline V and J ends were trimmed by 4 bases and 3 bases, with 18 bases remaining between them. Germline V gene sequence: CDR1 SGHRS, CDR2 YFSETQ. The CDR3 runs 16 residues. DNA of the CDR3: TGCGCCAGCAGCCAAACGCGGGTTCGAGCAACAGATACGCAGTATTTT. Protein product: CASSQTRVRATDTQYF.

The chain employs TRBV27 and TRBJ2-5; D is ambiguous. The length of the CDR3 is 14 residues. The V gene lost 6 bases and the J gene lost 5 bases, with 16 bases spanning the gap. Looked up from germline, CDR1 is MNHEY and CDR2 is SMNVEV (reference sequence). Here the CDR3 reads CASRTEVHAETQYF. CDR3 sequence (DNA): TGTGCCAGCAGAACTGAAGTTCACGCGGAGACCCAGTACTTC.

This sequence joins TRBV7-6 and TRBJ2-3; 9 bases are shared with TRBD2. Germline assignment: CDR1 SGHVS and CDR2 FNYEAQ. V was pared by 5 bases and J by 2 bases, with 14 bases of the junction left unmatched. The CDR3 is made up of 18 amino acids. CDR3 protein: CASSPLGGSGGTTDTQYF. The CDR3 DNA follows: TGTGCCAGCAGCCCACTCGGGGGTAGCGGGGGTACCACAGATACGCAGTATTTT.

This clone was seen a single time. The chain uses TRBV27 and TRBJ1-1, with D unclear. CDR3 length equals 13 residues. V shed 3 bases and J shed 1 base, with 6 bases lying between them. Germline-derived CDR1 and CDR2 are MNHEY and SMNVEV (reference sequence). The CDR3 reads CASSFAANTEAFF. CDR3 DNA sequence: TGTGCCAGCAGTTTTGCAGCGAACACTGAAGCTTTCTTT.

Only a few counts were recorded for this clone. The chain combines TRBV9 with TRBJ2-1; D gene uncertain. The CDR3 runs 15 residues. The V and J ends lost 0 bases and 7 bases respectively, with 14 bases between them. Germline V lookup: CDR1 SGDLS, CDR2 YYNGEE. Written as DNA, the CDR3 is TGTGCCAGCAGCGTAGCTGGTGGGATTGTAAATGAGCAGTTCTTC. Translation gives CASSVAGGIVNEQFF.

The V and J genes are TRBV28 and TRBJ1-1; 10 bases fit TRBD1. CDR1 and CDR2 from the germline V gene are MDHEN and SYDVKM. This CDR3 comprises 14 residues. The V and J ends lost 4 bases and 10 bases, in that order; junction bases with no gene match: 9. CDR3 sequence: CASSSIGQGVRAFF. The CDR3 coding sequence is TGTGCCAGCAGTTCTATTGGACAGGGGGTTCGAGCTTTCTTT.

The rearrangement links TRBV10-3 to TRBJ1-4; the match to TRBD1 covers 7 bases. The CDR3 runs to 15 residues. V dropped 5 bases and J dropped 4; count of bases not matched to a gene: 7. The germline V gene encodes CDR1 ENHRY and CDR2 SYGVKD. The CDR3 DNA reads TGTGCCATCAGTCGCCAGACAGGGCTTAATGAAAAACTGTTTTTT. Its translation: CAISRQTGLNEKLFF.

This sequence joins TRBV28 and TRBJ2-5; 7 nucleotides agree with TRBD1. The CDR3 length is 15 residues. Looked up from germline, CDR1 is MDHEN and CDR2 is SYDVKM. V dropped 6 bases and J dropped 5; count of bases not matched to a gene: 12. The DNA for the CDR3 is TGTGCCAGCAGACTCCGGGACAGTGGTTCGGAGACCCAGTACTTC. Its translation: CASRLRDSGSETQYF. Supplemented by reference TRBV28 and TRBJ2-5, the full variable domain reads DVKVTQSSRYLVKRTGEKVFLECVQDMDHENMFWYRQDPGLGLRLIYFSYDVKMKEKGDIPEGYSVSREKKERFSLILESASTNQTSMYLCASRLRDSGSETQYFGPGTRLLVL.

The V call is TRBV6-4, the J call TRBJ1-5, with unresolved D. Germline CDR1 MRHNA, CDR2 SNTAGT. Trimming took off 6 bases at V and 4 bases at J, with 16 bases between the two ends. The CDR3 covers 15 residues. This CDR3 reads CASSIQGNRNQPQHF. The CDR3 region has the DNA TGTGCCAGCAGCATACAAGGCAACCGTAATCAGCCCCAGCATTTT.

The V call is TRBV18, the J call TRBJ2-5, with a tentative D call TRBD1 (5 bases). Deletions cut 3 bases from V and 4 bases from J, with 12 bases between. CDR1 and CDR2 from the germline V gene are KGHSH and LQKENI. This CDR3 contains 14 residues. The DNA for the CDR3 is TGTGCCAGCTCACCGGAGCAGGGCGGAGAGACCCAGTACTTC. This gives the protein CASSPEQGGETQYF.

This clone was seen a few times. The chain is built from TRBV18 and TRBJ2-7; TRBD1 is a possible D gene (5 bases). Trimming shortened V by 3 bases and J by 0 bases, and 12 bases separated the two germline ends. The CDR3 length is 15 residues. Germline CDR1 KGHSH, CDR2 LQKENI. CDR3 bases: TGTGCCAGCTCACCCAAGGGGTTTTTCTCCTACGAGCAGTACTTC. Its translation: CASSPKGFFSYEQYF.

The chain combines TRBV6-1 with TRBJ2-7, with 7 bases fitting TRBD2. The CDR3 contains 17 residues. CDR1 is MNHNS and CDR2 is SASEGT in the germline V gene. The trim removed 0 bases at V and 2 bases at J, leaving 10 bases unmatched. The CDR3 DNA sequence: TGTGCCAGCAGTGAAGCGGGAGGGATGAACTCCCCCTACGAGCAGTACTTC. Translation gives CASSEAGGMNSPYEQYF.